This entry is about one TCR beta chain. The antigen remains undetermined. The data belong to a study of beta chain features in type 1 diabetes. The study's findings and limits: There was a moderate but significant shortening of TCRB CDR3s in all four CD4+ subsets of Type 1 diabetes patients. VDJ junctions from type 1 diabetes patients carried fewer insertions and larger deletions.

This CDR3 contains 14 residues. Trimming pared 5 bases from V and 1 base from J, leaving 11 bases between. CDR1 SGHTA and CDR2 FQGTGA come from the germline V gene. Sequencing targeted expressed TCRB transcripts, as all isolated RNA had been reverse transcribed. TCRdb's copy holds only in-frame clones and misses some; the assay was immunoSEQ multiplex PCR. The sample contains some 360,000 clones, around 10% of which appear only once. The sequencing sample was made of central memory CD4+ T cells from blood. The chain recombines TRBV7-3 with TRBJ1-1; D perhaps matches TRBD1 (5 bases). The TCR was taken from a young man with type 1 diabetes. DNA for the CDR3: TGTGCCAGCAGCGTTCAGGGAGAGAACACTGAAGCTTTCTTT. It codes for CASSVQGENTEAFF.